One T cell receptor (beta chain) is described in this entry. What this receptor recognizes is not known. No much larger clonotype is one base removed from it; base qualities were not supplied. The germline V gene sets CDR1 to LGHNA and CDR2 to YNFKEQ. After removal of 2 bases from V and 5 bases from J, the junction retains 5 bases not matched to a gene. Including the terminal cysteine and phenylalanine, the CDR3 comprises 14 residues. Only the CDR3 DNA stays, 42 bases, in frame from base 1. The method behind the library was PCR. TCRdb records Illumina HiSeq 2500 as the sequencer. To normalize quantification of the TCRbeta repertoire, the TCR libraries were built with molecular barcoding that relied on unique molecular identifiers. Using fastp trimming at Q25 and MiXCR clonotype assembly, TCRdb reanalyzed the public sequencing data and kept in-frame beta chains. Under each unique CDR3 protein, matching rows form one entry showing the most common genes and DNA. This sample holds 200,000 or so distinct CDR3 sequences; about 8.2% were observed only once. The ten largest clonotypes hold roughly a third of the sample.

This sample is part of a study of T-cell reconstitution after alpha-beta-depleted transplantation in children (TCRdb year 2016). About the study as a whole: Using TCR repertoire profiling, the study followed T-cell immune reconstitution in a quantitative way in children after TCRalphabeta/CD19-depleted allogeneic hematopoietic cell transplantation. Overall results and qualifications from the work: Over subsequent months, a decline in hyperexpanded clone frequencies was noted, and after one year, T-cell counts and TCRbeta diversity were mostly ascribed to newly produced T cells. The high TCRbeta diversity at day 60 in some patients was ascribed to recipient T cells and intrathymic progenitors that had survived conditioning. About two months after transplant, the apparently early recovery of alphabetaT-cell counts reportedly depended on just several hundred clones that had expanded rapidly and came from non-depleted graft cells.

The treatment or condition label on this specimen signifies: allogeneic hematopoietic cell transplantation with graft depleted of TCRalphabeta T cells and CD19 B cells. The children who served as transplant recipients had been given grafts of TCRalphabeta/CD19-depleted allogeneic hematopoietic cells. Recombination joined TRBV4-2 with TRBJ2-5; 7 central nucleotides agree with TRBD2. Sequencing was performed on PBMCs, mostly from graft donor cells, taken 360 days after TCRalphabeta/CD19-depleted stem cell transplant. This receptor was taken from a male patient between 2 and 9 years old who had a stem cell transplant for acute myeloid leukemia, so the T cells may come from the graft donor. The CDR3 protein is CASSQPGLSETQYF. The DNA sequence is TGTGCCAGCAGCCAACCGGGACTATCGGAGACCCAGTACTTC.